This T cell receptor (beta chain) was sequenced during a study of blood T cell repertoires in COVID-19. Trimming cost V 5 bases and J 3 bases; bases outside gene matches: 5. CDR3 length: 15 residues. Germline values: CDR1 LNHDA, CDR2 SQIVND (reference sequence). The protocol was immunoSEQ multiplex PCR, while the TCRdb copy is restricted to in-frame clones and leaves out a portion. The profile shows fewer than 80,000 clones, 80% of them singletons. V gene TRBV19 combines with J gene TRBJ2-3, with 10 bases that match TRBD1. The sample comprised peripheral blood. The receptor was derived from a human donor in a cohort sampled during active COVID-19. In DNA form, the CDR3 reads TGTGCCAGTAGTCTTCGGGACAGGGGTACAGATACGCAGTATTTT. Translation: CASSLRDRGTDTQYF.